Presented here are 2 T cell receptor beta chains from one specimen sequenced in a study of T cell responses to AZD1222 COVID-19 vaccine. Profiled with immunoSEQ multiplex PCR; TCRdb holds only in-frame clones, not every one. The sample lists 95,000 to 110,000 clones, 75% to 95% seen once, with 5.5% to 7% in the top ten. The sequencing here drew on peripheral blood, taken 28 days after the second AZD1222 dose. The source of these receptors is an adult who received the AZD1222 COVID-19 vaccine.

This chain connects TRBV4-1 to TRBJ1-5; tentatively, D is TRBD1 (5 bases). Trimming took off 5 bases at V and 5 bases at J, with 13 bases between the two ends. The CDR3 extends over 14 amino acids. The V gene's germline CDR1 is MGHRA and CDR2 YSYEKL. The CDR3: CASSGKGPYQPQHF. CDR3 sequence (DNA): TGCGCCAGCAGCGGAAAGGGGCCTTATCAGCCCCAGCATTTT.

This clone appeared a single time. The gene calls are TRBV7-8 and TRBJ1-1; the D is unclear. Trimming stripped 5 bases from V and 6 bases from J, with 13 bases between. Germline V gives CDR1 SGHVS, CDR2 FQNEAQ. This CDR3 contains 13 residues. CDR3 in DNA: TGTGCCAGCAGCCTCGGGGTGGAGGCTGAAGCTTTCTTT. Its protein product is CASSLGVEAEAFF.